These 14 T cell receptor beta chains originate from one sample sequenced in a study of blood T cell repertoires in COVID-19. Here immunoSEQ multiplex PCR was the method, and the copy in TCRdb shows in-frame clones only, minus some. This table holds around 500,000 clones, roughly nine tenths found once. The specimen was PBMCs or T cells enriched from blood (not recorded which). The source of these receptors is a woman aged 55-69 years who had recovered from COVID-19.

The chain uses TRBV30 and TRBJ2-2; TRBD1 is a possible D gene (6 bases). This CDR3 contains 15 residues. The germline V gene encodes CDR1 GTSNPN and CDR2 SVGIG (reference sequence). Trimming took off 0 bases at V and 2 bases at J, with 10 bases between the two ends. The CDR3 region has the DNA TGTGCCTGGAGTGTCTGGGACACCAACACCGGGGAGCTGTTTTTT. It yields the protein CAWSVWDTNTGELFF.

This chain connects TRBV29-1 to TRBJ1-1; 10 bases match TRBD1. With V trimmed by 4 bases and J by 5 bases, 7 bases remained unmatched. The CDR3 extends over 14 amino acids. CDR1 is SQVTM, CDR2 ANQGSEA, per germline. The CDR3 bases are TGCAGCGTTGTGGGGACAGGGGAGGGGACTGAAGCTTTCTTT. This encodes CSVVGTGEGTEAFF.

The chain combines TRBV19 with TRBJ1-2; D perhaps matches TRBD1 (6 bases). This CDR3 has 14 amino acids. Germline CDR1 is LNHDA and CDR2 is SQIVND (reference sequence). Trimming pared 1 base from V and 8 bases from J, leaving 14 bases between. CDR3 protein: CASSIVGQGSGYTF. In DNA form, the CDR3 reads TGTGCCAGTAGTATAGTTGGGCAGGGGAGCGGCTACACCTTC.

The gene calls are TRBV6-6 and TRBJ1-5; 10 nucleotides align to TRBD1. Trimming removed 6 bases from V and 4 bases from J; junction bases left unmatched: 6. The CDR3 is 15 amino acids. Germline V CDR1 and CDR2: MNHNY, SVGAGI (reference sequence). This chain's CDR3 is CASRARTGGNQPQHF. Here the CDR3 DNA reads TGTGCCAGCAGAGCCCGGACAGGGGGAAATCAGCCCCAGCATTTT.

This chain links TRBV11-3 with TRBJ2-5; tentative D call: TRBD2 (6 bases). V was cut by 1 base and J by 2 bases, with 11 bases left in between. The CDR3 sequence is 15 residues long. Germline assignment: CDR1 SGHNT and CDR2 YENEEA. Here the CDR3 DNA reads TGTGCCAGCAGCTTAGGTCAAAGCGGGCAAGAGACCCAGTACTTC. As protein: CASSLGQSGQETQYF.

J is TRBJ1-2 and V is TRBV19; a weak D match, TRBD1 (6 bases). Germline lookup yields CDR1 LNHDA and CDR2 SQIVND (reference sequence). The CDR3 sequence is 14 residues long. Between the trimmed V and J ends, which lost 1 base and 3 bases, there was a span of 9 bases. The CDR3 is CASSIGGGDYGYTF. The DNA for the CDR3 is TGTGCCAGTAGTATAGGAGGGGGGGACTATGGCTACACCTTC.

This sequence joins TRBV18 and TRBJ1-5, with D possibly TRBD1 on 6 matching bases. The CDR3 sequence is 15 residues long. Germline V gene lookup returns CDR1 KGHSH and CDR2 LQKENI. V lost 4 bases and J 6 bases, leaving 16 bases between the germline ends. CDR3 nucleotides: TGTGCCAGCTCACAACAGGGTCAAGTGGTTCAGCCCCAGCATTTT. This gives the protein CASSQQGQVVQPQHF.

The chain carries TRBV3-1 (or the pseudogene TRBV3-2) and TRBJ2-2; possibly TRBD2 for D (5 bases). V gave up 8 bases and J gave up 4 bases, with 8 bases separating them. This CDR3 region has 12 residues. Germline V gene lookup returns CDR1 LGHDT and CDR2 YNNKEL (reference sequence). CDR3 coding DNA: TGTGCCAGCGTCCGGGGCACCGGGGAGCTGTTTTTT. Its translation is CASVRGTGELFF.

This clone was observed a handful of times. In nucleotides, the CDR3 is TGTGCCAGCCGGGGTAGGGACAAAAACATTCAGTACTTC. Its protein is CASRGRDKNIQYF. The genes are TRBV6-5 and TRBJ2-4; perhaps TRBD2 as D (5 bases). The V gene's germline CDR1 is MNHEY and CDR2 SVGAGI. V dropped 8 bases and J dropped 3 bases, with 11 bases sitting between them. CDR3 length: 13 residues.

The chain recombines TRBV5-1 with TRBJ2-5; TRBD1 agrees at 9 bases. V shed 0 bases, J shed 5 bases, and the junction held 11 bases outside the gene matches. Germline V lookup: CDR1 SGHRS, CDR2 YFSETQ. There are 17 residues in the CDR3. The CDR3 is CASSLAPGQGMGETQYF. The CDR3 DNA reads TGCGCCAGCAGCTTGGCCCCCGGACAGGGGATGGGGGAGACCCAGTACTTC.

CDR3 DNA sequence: TGTGCCAGCAGCCCGGTAGCGGGGGCCAACACAGATACGCAGTATTTT. It encodes CASSPVAGANTDTQYF. The V gene is TRBV3-1 (or the pseudogene TRBV3-2), the J gene TRBJ2-3, with 9 bases identical to TRBD2. The CDR3 spans 16 residues. J was trimmed by 2 bases and V by 4 bases; bases with no gene match: 7. The germline V gene has CDR1 LGHDT and CDR2 YNNKEL (reference sequence).

V gene TRBV11-2 combines with J gene TRBJ2-7; 8 positions match TRBD1. The germline CDR1 and CDR2 sequences are SGHAT and FQNNGV. The CDR3 runs 14 residues. The trim removed 4 bases at V and 4 bases at J, leaving 6 bases unmatched. The CDR3 here is CASSSGQGQYEQYF. The DNA for the CDR3 is TGTGCCAGCAGCTCAGGACAGGGCCAATACGAGCAGTACTTC.

V usage is TRBV29-1 and J usage is TRBJ1-2; no clear D. This CDR3 is 11 amino acids long. Trimming left V 0 bases short and J 8 bases short, with 7 bases between. Per the germline V gene, CDR1 is SQVTM and CDR2 is ANQGSEA. The CDR3 protein is CSVEENNGYTF. CDR3 bases: TGCAGCGTTGAAGAAAACAACGGCTACACCTTC.

The V and J genes are TRBV5-1 and TRBJ1-1, with a possible D match to TRBD1 (5 bases). V was shortened by 0 bases and J by 8 bases, with 14 bases between the two germline ends. CDR1 is SGHRS, CDR2 YFSETQ, per germline. The CDR3 is made up of 14 amino acids. The CDR3 sequence is CASSLVGQAREAFF. CDR3 bases: TGCGCCAGCAGCTTGGTGGGGCAGGCGAGAGAAGCTTTCTTT.